This T cell receptor beta chain was identified during a study of beta chain features in type 1 diabetes. The investigators reverse transcribed all of the isolated RNA, so they sequenced expressed TCRB transcripts. Method: immunoSEQ multiplex PCR; TCRdb's copy keeps in-frame clones and lacks some. The sample yields hundreds of thousands of clones, around 13% seen once. The sample consisted of naive CD4+ T cells from blood. The receptor was derived from a young man in good health.

The CDR3 loop reads CASSPGLAPGGETQYF. The CDR3 DNA reads as TGCGCCAGCAGCCCCGGACTAGCGCCCGGGGGGGAGACCCAGTACTTC. The chain links TRBV5-1 to TRBJ2-5; 9 bases fit TRBD2. V lost 4 bases and J lost 5; bases outside the gene matches: 12. Germline V gene sequence: CDR1 SGHRS, CDR2 YFSETQ. The CDR3 is made up of 16 amino acids. Full variable domain (outside the CDR3, taken from reference TRBV5-1 and TRBJ2-5): KAGVTQTPRYLIKTRGQQVTLSCSPISGHRSVSWYQQTPGQGLQFLFEYFSETQRNKGNFPGRFSGRQFSNSRSEMNVSTLELGDSALYLCASSPGLAPGGETQYFGPGTRLLVL.